The clone carrying this T cell receptor (gamma chain) was picked up many times. Its matching antigen is unknown. The sample comes from a study of γδ T cells in repeated Plasmodium falciparum infection. Study-wide background: Donors were malaria-exposed Malian children or age- and gender-matched Australian children. Timepoints: baseline, immediately before selected infections, and 21 days after every infection. Malaria-naive adults were infected with P. falciparum NF54 four times over roughly 620 days. Study results and caveats: In Vdelta2-negative, largely Vdelta1+, gammadelta repertoires, repeated controlled infections appeared to drive clonal selection waves.

Flow sorting of PBMC yielded separate Vgamma9/Vdelta2+ and Vdelta2-negative gammadelta T cell populations for bulk repertoire analysis. This CDR3 spans 12 amino acids. V dropped 0 bases and J dropped 10; count of bases not matched to a gene: 6. CDR1 and CDR2 (germline): EGSNGY, YDSYNSKV. TCRdb reran clone calling via CATT on the multiplex PCR reads. The repertoire holds around 25,000 gamma-chain clones, with 3% as singletons. Sequenced material: gamma-delta T cells from blood. This receptor was taken from a pool of human donors (malaria-infected and uninfected, not separated). The chain employs TRGV2 and TRGJ1 or TRGJ2. CDR3 sequence (DNA): TGTGCCACCTGGGACGGGCCAAGGAAGAAACTCTTT. It specifies CATWDGPRKKLF.